This TCR beta chain is from a study of shared T cell receptors in the human thymus. The CDR3 runs to 16 residues. J lost 4 bases, V lost 4 bases, and 7 bases had no gene match. Germline CDR1 is SGHTS and CDR2 is YDEGEE. The protocol was immunoSEQ multiplex PCR, while the TCRdb copy is restricted to in-frame clones and leaves out a portion. Among approximately 660,000 clones listed, around 89% were seen once. These same data were also listed under a study on human thymus T cells.

The chain employs TRBV5-8 and TRBJ2-1; 11 bases are a match to TRBD2. The TCR sequence derives from a boy under three years old with a congenital heart defect. Sequencing used thymocytes. Written as DNA, the CDR3 is TGTGCCAGCAGCCGCCTACTAGCGGGGGTTTACAATGAGCAGTTCTTC. Encoded protein: CASSRLLAGVYNEQFF.